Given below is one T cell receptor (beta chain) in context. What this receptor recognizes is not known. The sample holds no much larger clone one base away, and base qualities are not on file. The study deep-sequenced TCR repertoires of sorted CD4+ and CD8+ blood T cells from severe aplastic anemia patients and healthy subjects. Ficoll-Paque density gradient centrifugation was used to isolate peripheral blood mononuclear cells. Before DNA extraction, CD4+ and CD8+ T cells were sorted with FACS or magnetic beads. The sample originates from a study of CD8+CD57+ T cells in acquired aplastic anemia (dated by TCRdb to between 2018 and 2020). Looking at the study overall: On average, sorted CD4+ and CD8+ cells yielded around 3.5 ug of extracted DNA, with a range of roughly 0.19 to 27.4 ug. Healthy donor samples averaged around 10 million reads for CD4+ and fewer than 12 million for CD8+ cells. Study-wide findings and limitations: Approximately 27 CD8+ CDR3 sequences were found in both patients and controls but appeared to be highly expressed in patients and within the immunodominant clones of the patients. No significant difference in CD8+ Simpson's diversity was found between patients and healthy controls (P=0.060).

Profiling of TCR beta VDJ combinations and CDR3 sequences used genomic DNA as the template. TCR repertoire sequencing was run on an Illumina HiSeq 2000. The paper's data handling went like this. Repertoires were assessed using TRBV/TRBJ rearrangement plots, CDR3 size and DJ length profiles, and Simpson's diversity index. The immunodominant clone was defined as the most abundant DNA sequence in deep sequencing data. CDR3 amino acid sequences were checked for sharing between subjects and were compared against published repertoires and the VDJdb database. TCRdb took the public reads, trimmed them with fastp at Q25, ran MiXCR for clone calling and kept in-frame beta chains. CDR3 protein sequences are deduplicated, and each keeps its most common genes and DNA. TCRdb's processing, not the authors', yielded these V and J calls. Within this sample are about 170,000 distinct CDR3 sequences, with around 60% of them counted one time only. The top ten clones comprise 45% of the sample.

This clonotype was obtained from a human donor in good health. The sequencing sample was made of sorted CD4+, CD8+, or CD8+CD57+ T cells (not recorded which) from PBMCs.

The CDR3 region: CAISGLSGNNEQFF. At the DNA level, the sequence is TGTGCCATCAGTGGACTCTCAGGGAACAATGAGCAGTTCTTC. The chain is assembled from TRBV10-3 and TRBJ2-1; the D gene is perhaps TRBD1, on 5 matching bases. The CDR3 contains 14 residues, cysteine and phenylalanine counted. Just the 42-base CDR3 DNA is kept, in frame starting at base 1. CDR1 is given as ENHRY and CDR2 as SYGVKD, both from the germline V gene. Cut back by 4 bases and 5 bases, the V and J ends lie 12 bases apart.